The 28 T cell receptor beta chains below were found in one sample sequenced in a study of blood T cell repertoires in COVID-19. The repertoire was sequenced with immunoSEQ multiplex PCR; TCRdb's copy has only in-frame clones and lacks some. The sample lists fewer than 200,000 clones; more than 70% were seen once. Source material: PBMCs or T cells enriched from blood (not recorded which). The receptors stem from a woman in her forties or fifties in a cohort exposed to, infected with or recovered from COVID-19 (not recorded which).

The rearrangement joins TRBV5-8 to TRBJ1-1; D not resolved. The germline V gene has CDR1 SGHTS and CDR2 YDEGEE. V was cut by 1 base and J by 6 bases, with 10 bases left in between. This CDR3 comprises 13 residues. CDR3 sequence: CASSLWRRPEAFF. DNA for the CDR3: TGTGCCAGCAGCTTGTGGCGGCGCCCTGAAGCTTTCTTT.

The chain employs TRBV11-2 and TRBJ1-3; D gene ambiguous. This CDR3 region has 15 residues. From germline, CDR1 is SGHAT and CDR2 FQNNGV. With 5 bases removed from V and 1 base from J, the gap between germline ends came to 12 bases. CDR3 sequence (DNA): TGTGCCAGCAGCCCGACCAGCGTTTCTGGAAACACCATATATTTT. This sequence encodes CASSPTSVSGNTIYF.

The V gene is TRBV7-2, the J gene TRBJ2-2; D ambiguous. The V end was cut by 1 base, the J end by 6 bases, with 12 bases between. Germline V lookup: CDR1 SGHTA, CDR2 FQGNSA. The CDR3 length is 15 residues. The CDR3 loop reads CASSLVGPVAGELFF. CDR3 coding DNA: TGTGCCAGCAGCTTAGTTGGTCCGGTAGCCGGGGAGCTGTTTTTT.

This chain joins TRBV29-1 and TRBJ2-3; 7 bases are shared with TRBD1. Germline V lookup: CDR1 SQVTM, CDR2 ANQGSEA. Trimming at V came to 8 bases and at J to 6 bases, leaving 5 bases not matched to a gene. The CDR3 contains 11 residues. The CDR3 loop reads CSLEGADTQYF. The DNA for the CDR3 is TGCAGCTTAGAGGGGGCTGATACGCAGTATTTT.

CDR3 sequence reads: CASSGSGQGAGGYTF. The CDR3 DNA sequence: TGCGCCAGCAGCGGGTCCGGACAGGGGGCGGGAGGCTACACCTTC. The chain links TRBV5-1 to TRBJ1-2; 11 bases are shared with TRBD1. Germline V gene lookup returns CDR1 SGHRS and CDR2 YFSETQ. The CDR3 sequence is 15 residues long. V lost 4 bases and J lost 8; bases outside the gene matches: 10.

The chain uses TRBV10-3 and TRBJ2-3, with TRBD2 matching 8 bases. The V and J ends lost 2 bases and 4 bases, in that order; junction bases with no gene match: 5. The CDR3 has 15 amino acids. The germline gives CDR1 ENHRY, CDR2 SYGVKD. The DNA of the CDR3 is TGTGCCATCAGTGAGGGTGGCGGGAGGTCAGATACGCAGTATTTT. Translating gives CAISEGGGRSDTQYF.

This clone was recorded only once. The CDR3 sequence is CASTRDPSSGNTIYF. As DNA, the CDR3 is TGTGCCAGCACTCGAGACCCTAGCTCTGGAAACACCATATATTTT. The genes are TRBV9 and TRBJ1-3; D gene ambiguous. Trimming took off 6 bases at V and 0 bases at J, with 13 bases between the two ends. In germline, CDR1 is SGDLS, CDR2 YYNGEE. The CDR3 runs to 15 residues. Full variable domain (remainder filled in from reference TRBV9 and TRBJ1-3): DSGVTQTPKHLITATGQRVTLRCSPRSGDLSVYWYQQSLDQGLQFLIQYYNGEERAKGNILERFSAQQFPDLHSELNLSSLELGDSALYFCASTRDPSSGNTIYFGEGSWLTVV.

For the CDR3, the DNA is TGTGCCAGCAGCTTGGCGTCAGGGAATTACGAGCAGTACTTC. Translated: CASSLASGNYEQYF. The chain employs TRBV5-4 and TRBJ2-7, with a tentative D call TRBD1 (5 bases). The CDR3 extends over 14 amino acids. Trimming left V 0 bases short and J 4 bases short, with 11 bases between. CDR1 is SGHNT and CDR2 is YYREEE in the germline V gene (reference sequence).

This sequence joins TRBV19 and TRBJ1-2, with 8 bases fitting TRBD1. J was trimmed by 5 bases and V by 11 bases; bases with no gene match: 10. Per the germline V gene, CDR1 is LNHDA and CDR2 is SQIVND (reference sequence). There are 13 residues in the CDR3. The CDR3 DNA is TGTGCCGCTACCCGGGACAGGAGATATGGCTACACCTTC. Its translation is CAATRDRRYGYTF.

This chain links TRBV10-1 with TRBJ2-5, with a possible D match to TRBD1 (5 bases). Trimming pared 2 bases from V and 7 bases from J, leaving 17 bases between. The length of the CDR3 is 15 residues. The V gene's germline CDR1 is WNHNN and CDR2 SYGVQD (reference sequence). CDR3 amino acids: CASSERPDSLGTQYF. As DNA, the CDR3 is TGCGCCAGCAGTGAGAGACCCGACAGCTTGGGGACCCAGTACTTC.

Details on this clone: The same CDR3 can be traced to other DNA sequences in this sample. The chain recombines TRBV29-1 with TRBJ1-5; possibly TRBD1 for D (5 bases). Germline-derived CDR1 and CDR2 are SQVTM and ANQGSEA. The CDR3 is 14 amino acids. The V gene lost 6 bases and the J gene lost 3 bases, with 15 bases spanning the gap. CDR3 amino acids: CSVGQGASNQPQHF. Here the CDR3 DNA reads TGCAGCGTGGGGCAGGGCGCCTCCAATCAGCCCCAGCATTTT.

This clone was seen once. The J gene is TRBJ2-5, the V gene TRBV5-1, with D perhaps matching TRBD1 (5 bases). V was shortened by 7 bases and J by 2 bases, with 30 bases between the two germline ends. The germline V gene encodes CDR1 SGHRS and CDR2 YFSETQ. The CDR3 is made up of 19 amino acids. This CDR3 reads CASCSTQGAERHEQETQYF. CDR3 coding DNA: TGCGCCAGCTGCTCCACGCAAGGGGCCGAACGACACGAACAAGAGACCCAGTACTTC.

This clone has a handful of counts. The chain combines TRBV15 with TRBJ1-4, with TRBD1 identical over 8 bases. Germline CDR1 is LNHNV and CDR2 is YYDKDF (reference sequence). Germline trimming cut 3 bases from V and 7 bases from J; bases unmatched to any gene: 10. The CDR3 has 16 amino acids. The CDR3 protein is CATSSHRQGMGEKLFF. The CDR3 nucleotides read TGTGCCACCAGCAGTCACCGACAGGGGATGGGTGAAAAACTGTTTTTT.

The chain has TRBV28 and TRBJ2-7, with TRBD2 matching 9 bases. This CDR3 is 14 amino acids long. V gave up 6 bases and J gave up 5 bases; unmatched junction bases: 8. Looked up from germline, CDR1 is MDHEN and CDR2 is SYDVKM. CDR3 sequence reads: CASSPSGRPDEQYF. CDR3 nucleotide sequence: TGTGCCAGCAGCCCGAGCGGGAGGCCCGACGAGCAGTACTTC. The full variable domain, in which reference TRBV28 and TRBJ2-7 provide the parts outside the CDR3, is DVKVTQSSRYLVKRTGEKVFLECVQDMDHENMFWYRQDPGLGLRLIYFSYDVKMKEKGDIPEGYSVSREKKERFSLILESASTNQTSMYLCASSPSGRPDEQYFGPGTRLTVT.

V and J are TRBV6-5 and TRBJ1-5; TRBD1 agrees at 7 bases. V shed 4 bases, J shed 5 bases, and the junction held 5 bases outside the gene matches. The germline V gene encodes CDR1 MNHEY and CDR2 SVGAGI. The CDR3 is made up of 14 amino acids. CDR3 protein: CASSLQGSDQPQHF. The CDR3 nucleotides read TGTGCCAGCAGTTTACAGGGGTCTGATCAGCCCCAGCATTTT.

The rearrangement uses TRBV19 and TRBJ2-6; no reliable D call. The V end lost 7 bases, the J end lost 1 base, and 11 bases lay between the germline ends. The CDR3 has 15 amino acids. Germline CDR1 LNHDA, CDR2 SQIVND (reference sequence). For the CDR3, the DNA is TGTGCCAGTACCAAAACAGTGTCTGGGGCCAACGTCCTGACTTTC. Protein: CASTKTVSGANVLTF.

This clone was seen only a few times. V is TRBV6-6 and J is TRBJ2-5; no firm D call. V shed 0 bases and J shed 3 bases, with 8 bases lying between them. The CDR3 loop spans 14 amino acids. Germline CDR1 MNHNY, CDR2 SVGAGI (reference sequence). In DNA, the CDR3 is TGTGCCAGCAGTTACTCCGACTGGGAAGAGACCCAGTACTTC. As protein: CASSYSDWEETQYF.

CDR3 residues: CASSMGDRSLYGYTF. Here the CDR3 DNA reads TGTGCCAGTAGTATGGGGGACAGGTCCCTCTATGGCTACACCTTC. The rearrangement joins TRBV19 to TRBJ1-2; TRBD1 matches 8 bases. V was pared by 3 bases and J by 4 bases, with 7 bases of the junction left unmatched. CDR1 is LNHDA, CDR2 SQIVND, per germline (reference sequence). The CDR3 is made up of 15 amino acids.

V gene TRBV27 combines with J gene TRBJ2-2, with a possible D match to TRBD2 (7 bases). CDR3 length equals 17 residues. Between the trimmed V and J ends, which lost 6 bases and 6 bases, there was a span of 23 bases. CDR1 is MNHEY and CDR2 is SMNVEV in the germline V gene (reference sequence). CDR3 nucleotide sequence: TGTGCCAGCAGGATGATAACAGGGAGGGAAGCTGCCGGGGAGCTGTTTTTT. Its translation is CASRMITGREAAGELFF.

V and J are TRBV7-2 and TRBJ2-3; unclear D gene. Deletions cut 5 bases from V and 0 bases from J, with 9 bases between. The CDR3 runs to 14 residues. CDR1 SGHTA and CDR2 FQGNSA come from the germline V gene. Written as DNA, the CDR3 is TGTGCCAGCAGCAGAGATACTAGCACAGATACGCAGTATTTT. This codes for CASSRDTSTDTQYF.

The gene calls are TRBV29-1 and TRBJ1-1; unclear D gene. The ends were cut back, 5 bases at V and 5 bases at J, with 12 bases in the middle. Germline CDR1 is SQVTM and CDR2 is ANQGSEA. The CDR3 totals 12 residues. CDR3 sequence: CSVSPGETEAFF. CDR3 nucleotide sequence: TGCAGCGTTAGCCCGGGAGAAACTGAAGCTTTCTTT.

The rearrangement links TRBV6-1 to TRBJ1-2; D possibly corresponds to TRBD1 (5 bases). Germline lookup yields CDR1 MNHNS and CDR2 SASEGT. Trimming left V 0 bases short and J 7 bases short, with 9 bases between. The CDR3 totals 13 residues. CDR3 DNA: TGTGCCAGCAGTGAAGCGGGGGGGTTTGGCTACACCTTC. Translation: CASSEAGGFGYTF.

This chain uses TRBV28 with TRBJ2-3, with 7 nucleotides matching TRBD2. The V segment lost 3 bases and the J segment 8 bases; nucleotides outside the gene matches: 5. The germline V gene has CDR1 MDHEN and CDR2 SYDVKM. This CDR3 contains 13 residues. CDR3 protein: CASSFRGGGTQYF. CDR3 nucleotides: TGTGCCAGCAGTTTTCGGGGCGGGGGTACGCAGTATTTT.

The chain links TRBV27 to TRBJ1-4, with 7 positions matching TRBD1. The CDR3 consists of 14 residues. The germline V gene has CDR1 MNHEY and CDR2 SMNVEV (reference sequence). V dropped 3 bases and J dropped 4; count of bases not matched to a gene: 2. The DNA of the CDR3 is TGTGCCAGCAGTTTCCGACAGGGTAATGAAAAACTGTTTTTT. Protein: CASSFRQGNEKLFF.

The rearrangement uses TRBV6-1 and TRBJ1-2; the D gene is possibly TRBD1 (5 bases). The CDR3 covers 14 residues. The germline V and J ends were trimmed by 1 base and 4 bases, with 10 bases remaining between them. Germline V gene data show CDR1 as MNHNS and CDR2 as SASEGT. DNA of the CDR3: TGTGCCAGCAGTGAAGTGTCAGGGTTCTATGGCTACACCTTC. Translated, it gives CASSEVSGFYGYTF.

This chain connects TRBV29-1 to TRBJ1-1; 9 bases are a match to TRBD1. Losses at the gene ends were 6 bases for V and 4 bases for J; bases not matched to a gene: 6. This CDR3 is built from 13 residues. CDR1 is SQVTM, CDR2 ANQGSEA, per germline. CDR3 sequence: CSVERTGATEAFF. The CDR3 DNA follows: TGCAGCGTCGAACGGACAGGGGCCACTGAAGCTTTCTTT.

The chain joins TRBV7-2 to TRBJ2-7; TRBD2 aligns across 10 bases. V lost 5 bases, J lost 3 bases, and 13 bases stayed unmatched. Germline V gene sequence: CDR1 SGHTA, CDR2 FQGNSA. There are 17 residues in the CDR3. The CDR3 region has the DNA TGTGCCAGCAGCACCGCCCTCAGCGGGGGGGTATTCTACGAGCAGTACTTC. It translates to CASSTALSGGVFYEQYF.

The V call is TRBV5-1, the J call TRBJ1-4, with TRBD1 matching over 7 bases. Trimming cost V 7 bases and J 7 bases; bases outside gene matches: 7. The CDR3 length is 13 residues. Germline CDR1 SGHRS, CDR2 YFSETQ. The CDR3 here is CASATGPGEKLFF. The CDR3 DNA reads TGCGCCAGCGCGACAGGGCCCGGTGAAAAACTGTTTTTT.